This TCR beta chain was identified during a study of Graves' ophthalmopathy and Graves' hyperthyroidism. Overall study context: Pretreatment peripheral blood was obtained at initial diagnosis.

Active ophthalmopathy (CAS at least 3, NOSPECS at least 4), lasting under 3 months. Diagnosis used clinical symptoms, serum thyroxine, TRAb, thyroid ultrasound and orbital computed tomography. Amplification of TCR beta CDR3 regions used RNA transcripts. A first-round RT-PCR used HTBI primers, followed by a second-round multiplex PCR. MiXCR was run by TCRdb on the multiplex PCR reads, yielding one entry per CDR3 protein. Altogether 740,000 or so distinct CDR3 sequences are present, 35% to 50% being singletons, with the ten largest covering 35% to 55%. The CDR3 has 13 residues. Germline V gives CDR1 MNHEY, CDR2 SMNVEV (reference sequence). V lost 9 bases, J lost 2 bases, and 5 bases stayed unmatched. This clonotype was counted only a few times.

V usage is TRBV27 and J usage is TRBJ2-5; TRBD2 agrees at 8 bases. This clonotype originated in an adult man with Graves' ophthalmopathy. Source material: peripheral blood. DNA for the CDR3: TGTGCCAGTGCGGGGGGCGATCAAGAGACCCAGTACTTC. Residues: CASAGGDQETQYF.